The present T cell receptor beta chain was sequenced within a study of low-dose radiotherapy and immunotherapy resistance in tumors (dated by TCRdb to between 2021 and 2023). General notes on the study: In Cohort 1, each fraction delivered 0.5 Gy every 2 weeks, and the prescribed total PTV dose was 6.5 Gy. Intravenous cyclophosphamide at 200 mg/m2 was administered every two weeks, one day ahead of each radiation and immunotherapy administration. The trial did not randomize participants into treatment groups. In Cohort 2, 1 Gy per fraction was delivered every two weeks, for a total of 13 Gy over 26 weeks. Starting on cycle 1 day 1, patients took 300 mg of aspirin by mouth once a day for four cycles. Eight patients were included in the translational analysis: three from the first dose cohort and the first five from the second dose cohort. Nivolumab was administered intravenously as a 240 mg flat dose every two weeks, and ipilimumab was administered intravenously at 1 mg/kg every six weeks.

The time point label of this sample denotes: after trial treatment. The intended sense of this specimen's treatment or condition label: LDRT plus nivolumab, ipilimumab, low-dose cyclophosphamide and aspirin (RACIN trial). Donors were enrolled in RACIN, a single-arm phase I dose-escalation trial combining nivolumab, ipilimumab, aspirin, low-dose cyclophosphamide and low-dose radiotherapy. Patients were eligible if they had advanced solid tumors that were TIL-negative. The instrument given in TCRdb is Illumina HiSeq 2500. To make first-strand cDNA, Superscript III was used along with a set of TRAV- and TRBV-specific primers so that both the TCRalpha and TCRbeta chains were covered. TCRs were amplified with Phusion for about 21 PCR cycles, with a constant-region primer paired with the adapter attached to the V primers. The MessageAmp II aRNA Amplification Kit was used to amplify the isolated mRNA, with in vitro transcription run for roughly 15 hours at 37 degrees C. mRNA for TCR sequencing was isolated with the Dynabeads mRNA DIRECT Purification Kit. A second approximately 23-cycle Phusion PCR added indexed Illumina adapters, and products were purified with AMPure XP beads. The study's own analysis went as follows. Using custom Perl scripts, TCR sequences that encoded the same protein were pooled, out-of-frame sequences were dropped, and the abundance of each clonotype was calculated. Any TCR sequence backed by just one read was left out of the analysis. Shannon entropy, Gini index, clonality, richness, and the frequency of TCRs shared between repertoires were included as repertoire metrics. The public reads were run again by TCRdb, first through fastp at Q25 and then through MiXCR, and only productive beta chains were kept. Merged by CDR3 protein, the rows form single entries marked with the most common genes and DNA. These V and J calls rely on TCRdb rather than the paper's analysis. The sample table shows around 80,000 distinct CDR3 sequences, and about a sixth are seen once. The ten top clones hold approximately 1.5% of the sample.

In the case of this clonotype: The target of this receptor is not known. A read error is likely here: a far larger clone is one base away.

This sample comprised PBMCs, obtained after low-dose radiotherapy plus immunotherapy. The receptor was derived from a male donor with prostate cancer.

The DNA sequence is given as TGTGCCAGCAGCCCCGGGACTAGCGGGCAGTACTTC. The resulting protein is CASSPGTSGQYF. The rearranged chain carries TRBV3-1 and TRBJ2-7, and 11 junctional nucleotides match TRBD2. Sequences LGHDT (CDR1) and YNNKEL (CDR2) are obtained from the germline V gene (reference sequence). From the cysteine through the phenylalanine, the CDR3 covers 12 amino acids. Just CDR3 DNA is preserved here, 36 bases in frame from base 1. Trimming removed 4 bases from V and 9 bases from J; the gene matches leave 2 bases unexplained.